The rows below give T cell receptor beta chains drawn from one sample of a study of blood T cell repertoires in COVID-19. Produced via immunoSEQ multiplex PCR; TCRdb's table is partial and in-frame only. The sample has approximately 400,000 clones; more than 70% are singletons. Sequenced input: PBMCs or T cells enriched from blood (not recorded which). These receptors all stem from a man aged 25-45 years who had recovered from COVID-19. The CDR3 runs from the conserved cysteine through the conserved F or W. D genes are given only for firm matches. Size is omitted from some rows. Given values are once, few, many or a class for expanded clones.

CDR3 protein: CASSIRFSTNEKLFF
CDR3 DNA: TGTGCCAGCAGCATCAGGTTCTCAACTAATGAAAAACTGTTTTTT
J gene: TRBJ1-4
clone size: once
V gene: TRBV7-8
D gene: -

CDR3 protein: CSASLNTGELFF
CDR3 DNA: TGCAGCGCCTCCCTGAACACCGGGGAGCTGTTTTTT
J gene: TRBJ2-2
clone size: -
V gene: TRBV29-1
D gene: -

CDR3 protein: CASSSLFGEQYF
CDR3 DNA: TGTGCCAGCAGCTCTTTGTTCGGCGAGCAGTACTTC
J gene: TRBJ2-7
clone size: -
V gene: TRBV9
D gene: -

CDR3 protein: CASSQRESQGISYEQYF
CDR3 DNA: TGCGCCAGCAGCCAACGGGAATCACAGGGGATCTCCTACGAGCAGTACTTC
J gene: TRBJ2-7
clone size: -
V gene: TRBV4-1
D gene: TRBD1

CDR3 protein: CASSLPQGGTGELFF
CDR3 DNA: TGCGCCAGCAGCTTGCCTCAGGGGGGAACCGGGGAGCTGTTTTTT
J gene: TRBJ2-2
clone size: -
V gene: TRBV5-1
D gene: -

CDR3 protein: CASSLGVAGGPGIDEQFF
CDR3 DNA: TGTGCCAGCAGCTTAGGGGTAGCGGGGGGGCCTGGGATCGATGAGCAGTTCTTC
J gene: TRBJ2-1
clone size: -
V gene: TRBV11-3
D gene: TRBD2

CDR3 protein: CASSVGTGYTGELFF
CDR3 DNA: TGTGCCAGCAGCGTAGGGACAGGGTACACCGGGGAGCTGTTTTTT
J gene: TRBJ2-2
clone size: -
V gene: TRBV9
D gene: TRBD1

CDR3 protein: CAWSVGPAGSSPLHF
CDR3 DNA: TGTGCCTGGAGTGTGGGTCCGGCGGGTAGTTCACCCCTCCACTTT
J gene: TRBJ1-6
clone size: -
V gene: TRBV30
D gene: -

CDR3 protein: CASSFGQGSHTF
CDR3 DNA: -
J gene: TRBJ1-2
clone size: -
V gene: TRBV5-1
D gene: -

CDR3 protein: CASSLVGLSGLDTEAFF
CDR3 DNA: TGTGCCAGCAGCTTAGTGGGTCTATCGGGATTGGACACTGAAGCTTTCTTT
J gene: TRBJ1-1
clone size: many
V gene: TRBV7-6
D gene: -

CDR3 protein: CAISESIFLEDRGRDQPQHF
CDR3 DNA: TGTGCCATCAGTGAGTCGATATTTCTCGAGGACAGGGGTAGGGATCAGCCCCAGCATTTT
J gene: TRBJ1-5
clone size: -
V gene: TRBV10-3
D gene: TRBD1

CDR3 protein: CASSYSKGVGGQLAKNIQYF
CDR3 DNA: TGTGCTAGCAGTTACTCGAAAGGGGTAGGGGGCCAACTGGCCAAAAACATTCAGTACTTC
J gene: TRBJ2-4
clone size: -
V gene: TRBV6-2/TRBV6-3
D gene: TRBD1

CDR3 protein: CASSPGGTEAFF
CDR3 DNA: TGTGCCAGCAGCCCGGGGGGCACTGAAGCTTTCTTT
J gene: TRBJ1-1
clone size: -
V gene: TRBV6-5
D gene: -

CDR3 protein: CASSSQPGYEQYF
CDR3 DNA: TGTGCCAGCAGTTCCCAACCCGGCTACGAGCAGTACTTC
J gene: TRBJ2-7
clone size: -
V gene: TRBV7-2
D gene: -

CDR3 protein: CASSQETGSNQPQHF
CDR3 DNA: TGTGCCAGCAGCCAAGAGACAGGTAGCAATCAGCCCCAGCATTTT
J gene: TRBJ1-5
clone size: -
V gene: TRBV4-2
D gene: -

CDR3 protein: CSASSLSGDSYNEQFF
CDR3 DNA: TGCAGTGCTAGTTCACTTAGCGGGGATTCCTACAATGAGCAGTTCTTC
J gene: TRBJ2-1
clone size: -
V gene: TRBV20-1
D gene: TRBD2

CDR3 protein: CASSADGIWGYTF
CDR3 DNA: TGCGCCAGCAGTGCCGACGGGATTTGGGGCTACACCTTC
J gene: TRBJ1-2
clone size: -
V gene: TRBV10-1
D gene: -

CDR3 protein: CASSPTGAGNQPQHF
CDR3 DNA: TGTGCCAGCTCACCTACAGGGGCCGGCAATCAGCCCCAGCATTTT
J gene: TRBJ1-5
clone size: -
V gene: TRBV18
D gene: TRBD1

CDR3 protein: CASSATLGQGVSGYTF
CDR3 DNA: TGTGCCAGCAGTGCCACTTTGGGACAGGGGGTATCAGGCTACACCTTC
J gene: TRBJ1-2
clone size: few
V gene: TRBV25-1
D gene: TRBD1